The T cell receptor beta chain described here comes from a study of cytomegalovirus exposure and HLA in healthy donors. Primers: 60 Vbeta forward and 13 Jbeta reverse. The repertoire was sequenced with immunoSEQ multiplex PCR; TCRdb's copy has only in-frame clones and lacks some. The profile covers roughly 130,000 clones, with 55% to 75% appearing a single time and around 1.6% taken by the ten largest. V dropped 6 bases and J dropped 4 bases, with 12 bases sitting between them. Per germline, CDR1 SEHNR and CDR2 FQNEAQ (reference sequence). The CDR3 extends over 13 amino acids. The TCR was taken from a man in his thirties or forties in good health and CMV-seropositive. The genes are TRBV7-9 and TRBJ1-2; D possibly corresponds to TRBD1 (5 bases). Sequencing was performed on PBMCs. Here the CDR3 reads CASRGPSLYGYTF. The CDR3, as DNA: TGTGCCAGCAGGGGGCCGTCCCTCTATGGCTACACCTTC.